The sequence of this T cell receptor beta chain was determined in a study of T-cell memory formation after mild COVID-19. Study at large: Across donors, TCR clusters were largely donor specific.

Study findings and constraints: Shrinking CD4+ clones were chiefly CM and EM; CD8+ ones were chiefly EMRA.

On this clonotype: Antigen: not known.

Constant-segment-primed 5'RACE gave TCR alpha and TCR beta cDNA libraries with sample barcodes and UMIs. TCRdb ran MiXCR on the 5' RACE reads and lists one entry per CDR3 protein. The sample has around 320,000 distinct CDR3 sequences; roughly 21% are singletons. V was cut by 7 bases and J by 6 bases, with 6 bases left in between. This CDR3 has 11 amino acids. Germline assignment: CDR1 SGHAT and CDR2 FQNNGV. The receptor was derived from a man between 18 and 35 years old who had mild COVID-19 (a few samples of this study predate the infection). Cell type and time point are not known. This chain uses TRBV11-2 with TRBJ2-2, with unresolved D. Sample: PBMCs or a T cell subset sorted from them (not recorded which). The CDR3 DNA is TGTGCCAGCAAAAGTTCCGGGGAGCTGTTTTTT. This encodes CASKSSGELFF.